This T cell receptor (beta chain) was identified during a study of shared clonotypes between healthy human individuals (dated by TCRdb to 2019 to 2021). Describing the broader study: The cohort comprised a couple of women and a few men aged 18 to 49 years. For each donor, CD4 naive and CD4 memory were each given three plates, CD8 naive was given two plates, and CD8 memory was given one plate. Blood TCR repertoires of a handful of healthy adults were deeply sequenced to estimate repertoire size and the extent of clonotype sharing between individuals. To increase sequencing depth and limit assay-specific biases, different laboratories used diverse techniques to prepare libraries and sequence TCR repertoires. Between about 0.85 and 9.5 billion PBMCs per donor were obtained by leukapheresis.

To note about this clone: Its antigen is unknown. No much larger clone exists at a distance of one base, and base qualities are not known.

The CDR3 holds 14 amino acids from the cysteine to the phenylalanine. The sequence is cut down to CDR3 DNA, 42 bases in frame from base 1. Via the germline V gene, CDR1 is LGHNT and CDR2 FRNRAP. Trimmed from V: 6 bases; trimmed from J: 2 bases; junction bases lacking a gene match: 5. Study-level results and caveats: About 5% of naive CD4, around 4% of naive CD8, 2% to 2.5% of memory CD4, and roughly 0.4% of memory CD8 clonotypes were shared across several donors. Sampling was restricted to blood, and TCR repertoires in tissue are likely to differ from TCR repertoires in blood. Higher generation probabilities were observed for clonotypes shared by all four sorted-subset donors than for non-shared clonotypes. The small number of donors limited the genetic and exposure-history diversity represented. Naive subsets generally had larger estimated clonotype richness than memory subsets. Even with the large sequencing depth, rarefaction of the sorted-subset datasets indicated that sequencing was incomplete. Based on pairwise subsampling, the degree of clonotype sharing among donors was expected to be affected by sequencing depth.

Healthy HIV-negative adults with no recently reported acute infections or vaccinations were included as donors. All donors were Caucasian adults living in Nashville, Tennessee, USA. CD8 memory samples combined magnetically selected CD45RO+ cells with CCR7-negative CD45RA+ effector memory (TemRA) cells. Blood was obtained by leukapheresis, after which PBMCs were separated by Ficoll-Histopaque density gradient centrifugation and cryopreserved in liquid nitrogen vapor phase. Analytical flow cytometry was used to check the purity and quantity of every magnetically sorted T cell population. Each sorted fraction had its genomic DNA isolated and then quantified by UV absorbance on a Nanodrop 2000c. Using the deep immunoSEQ assay, TCR CDR3 regions were amplified from genomic DNA by multiplex PCR. For each cell subset, the extracted genomic DNA was distributed evenly across all wells of several immunoSEQ 96-well plates, and each plate served as one replicate. For sorted subsets, each replicate PCR was loaded with roughly 200 ng genomic DNA, equivalent to some 31,000 T cell genomes. Purified libraries were quantified with a Qubit 3.0 fluorometer, sized on a Bioanalyzer 2100, and re-quantified with the KAPA Library Quantification kit. Every immunoSEQ 96-well plate was sequenced on a separate single-read 150-cycle Illumina NextSeq 550 flow cell. For the original study's pipeline: Because only junctional sequences without quality scores were contained in the immunoSEQ output, filtering matching that applied to full-length reads could not be performed. Sequences were annotated with PyIR, a Python wrapper for IgBLAST v1.9, using IMGT germline references to assign V/J genes and CDR3. Any read was removed if the V/J assignment was weak (E-value above 1e-6), the CDR3 was missing, or the read contained stop codons, out-of-frame junctions, or ambiguous translated residues. V3J clonotypes were defined as sequences sharing an identical inferred V gene, J gene, and CDR3 amino acid sequence. Percentage overlap between repertoires was computed as shared unique clonotypes divided by the size of the smaller repertoire. Repertoire richness was assessed with RTK rarefaction, the Chao1 estimator, and Recon v2.1 estimates of unobserved clonotypes. Generation probabilities were computed with OLGA for all TCRbeta clonotypes obtained by the gDNA method from a handful of donors. Not all clones reach the TCRdb copy of this immuneACCESS table, which keeps in-frame sequences only. Checked studies attribute under half of the gap to unresolved V genes and leave the rest unexplained. V, J and clone size derive from that table, while D and trimming were established from the DNA sequence. Counted in this sample were 300,000 to 400,000 clones; around 90% of them appeared once. 15% to 20% of the sample comes from the top ten.

The clonotype comes from a man aged 18 to 29 in good health. The sequenced sample consisted of memory CD8+ T cells sorted from blood. The cell subset or site label for this specimen denotes: CD45RO+ cells pooled with CCR7-negative TemRA cells. The V and J segments used are TRBV12-5 and TRBJ1-1; 8 of the junction bases match TRBD1. The bases read TGTGCTAGTGGGGAGGGACAGGTTAACACTGAAGCTTTCTTT. This gives the protein CASGEGQVNTEAFF.